Each of the 32 T cell receptor beta chains below was sequenced from the same sample in a study of T-cell memory formation after mild COVID-19. TCRdb ran MiXCR on the 5' RACE reads and lists one entry per CDR3 protein. The sample lists 250,000 to 300,000 distinct CDR3 sequences, 15% to 20% occurring once. The sequencing input was PBMCs or a T cell subset sorted from them (not recorded which). The receptors derive from a man aged 18 to 30 who had mild COVID-19 (a few samples of this study predate the infection). Cell type and time point are not known.

This clonotype came up a few times. The rearrangement joins TRBV10-3 to TRBJ1-1; D is possibly TRBD1 (6 bases). Germline CDR1 and CDR2: ENHRY and SYGVKD. With 3 bases removed from V and 5 bases from J, the gap between germline ends came to 13 bases. This CDR3 region has 14 residues. The CDR3 DNA is TGTGCCATCAGTGATAAGGGGGGCGGGACTGAAGCTTTCTTT. This translates into CAISDKGGGTEAFF.

There are a few counts of this clonotype. The gene calls are TRBV28 and TRBJ2-7, with a possible D match to TRBD1 (5 bases). Germline values: CDR1 MDHEN, CDR2 SYDVKM. The CDR3 is made up of 14 amino acids. V was cut by 2 bases and J by 1 base, with 9 bases left in between. The chain's CDR3 is CASSLQGPSYEQYV. CDR3 nucleotide sequence: TGTGCCAGCAGTTTACAGGGCCCTTCCTACGAGCAGTACGTC.

This clonotype was counted between two and nine times. The V call is TRBV10-3, the J call TRBJ2-1, with 10 bases that match TRBD1. Trimming took 6 bases from V and 8 from J; bases not matched to a gene: 4. Per the germline V gene, CDR1 is ENHRY and CDR2 is SYGVKD. This CDR3 comprises 13 residues. Written as DNA, the CDR3 is TGTGCCATCAGCGGGGACAGGGGCCATGAGCAGTTCTTC. It yields the protein CAISGDRGHEQFF.

The chain has TRBV29-1 and TRBJ2-2; no firm D call. V lost 6 bases, J lost 0 bases, and 14 bases lay in between. The germline gives CDR1 SQVTM, CDR2 ANQGSEA. The CDR3 spans 15 residues. CDR3 bases: TGCAGCGTCGCGCGTGGGGTCCCGAACACCGGGGAGCTGTTTTTT. It translates to CSVARGVPNTGELFF.

This chain links TRBV5-1 with TRBJ2-2; D call uncertain. The CDR3 extends over 15 amino acids. V dropped 5 bases and J dropped 0 bases, with 11 bases sitting between them. Germline CDR1 reads SGHRS; CDR2 reads YFSETQ. CDR3 sequence: CASSREDPNTGELFF. CDR3 nucleotide sequence: TGCGCCAGCAGTAGAGAAGATCCGAACACCGGGGAGCTGTTTTTT.

The table lists this clonotype with a few counts. The CDR3 sequence is CASSYAGTSPSPEQFF. CDR3 nucleotide sequence: TGTGCCAGCAGCTATGCCGGGACTAGCCCATCTCCTGAGCAGTTCTTC. J is TRBJ2-1 and V is TRBV7-2, with TRBD2 matching over 9 bases. J gave up 9 bases and V 4 bases, and 13 bases lay outside the gene matches. Germline V gives CDR1 SGHTA, CDR2 FQGNSA. The CDR3 loop spans 16 amino acids.

This CDR3 reads CASSLRAFGDTEAFF. In DNA, the CDR3 is TGTGCCAGCAGCCTCAGGGCCTTTGGGGACACTGAAGCTTTCTTT. This chain joins TRBV9 and TRBJ1-1; D is possibly TRBD1 (5 bases). This CDR3 comprises 15 residues. The V gene's germline CDR1 is SGDLS and CDR2 YYNGEE. Trimming took 4 bases from V and 3 from J, leaving 16 bases between them.

The chain combines TRBV9 with TRBJ1-6, with D possibly matching TRBD1 (6 bases). Germline V gene data show CDR1 as SGDLS and CDR2 as YYNGEE. The CDR3 contains 14 residues. V was cut by 3 bases and J by 9 bases, with 13 bases left in between. This CDR3 is CASSANNRVSPLHF. CDR3 nucleotides: TGTGCCAGCAGCGCTAATAACAGGGTTTCACCCCTCCACTTT.

This clonotype was observed a few times. V is TRBV10-3 and J is TRBJ2-7, with D unresolved. Germline CDR1 ENHRY, CDR2 SYGVKD. The CDR3 covers 12 residues. The V end lost 7 bases, the J end lost 4 bases, and 11 bases lay between the germline ends. Written as DNA, the CDR3 is TGTGCCATCAATGTCCATCTGTACGAGCAGTACGTC. As protein: CAINVHLYEQYV.

This clonotype has more than one count but fewer than ten. The V call is TRBV7-9, the J call TRBJ1-1, with a possible D match to TRBD1 (5 bases). This CDR3 region has 13 residues. V lost 7 bases to trimming and J lost 0 bases, with 9 bases between them. Germline V gene data show CDR1 as SEHNR and CDR2 as FQNEAQ (reference sequence). In nucleotides, the CDR3 is TGTGCCAGCACCCGACAGCTGAACACTGAAGCTTTCTTT. It is translated as CASTRQLNTEAFF.

The V gene is TRBV7-8, the J gene TRBJ1-1; D is undetermined. CDR1 is SGHVS and CDR2 is FQNEAQ in the germline V gene. The CDR3 loop spans 13 amino acids. V was clipped by 2 bases and J by 11 bases, with 15 bases between them. The CDR3 bases are TGTGCCAGCAGCTTAAGGGCTCCCCGGGCGGCTTTCTTT. Residues: CASSLRAPRAAFF. Full variable domain (outside the CDR3, taken from reference TRBV7-8 and TRBJ1-1): GAGVSQSPRYKVAKRGQDVALRCDPISGHVSLFWYQQALGQGPEFLTYFQNEAQLDKSGLPSDRFFAERPEGSVSTLKIQRTQQEDSAVYLCASSLRAPRAAFFGQGTRLTVV.

This clonotype was detected a few times. The chain carries TRBV4-2 and TRBJ1-1; D unclear. This CDR3 contains 13 residues. Germline CDR1 reads LGHNA; CDR2 reads YNFKEQ. V lost 0 bases, J lost 3 bases, and 5 bases lay in between. The CDR3 here is CASSQDMDTEAFF. CDR3 coding DNA: TGTGCCAGCAGCCAAGATATGGACACTGAAGCTTTCTTT.

Ten or more counts support this clonotype. This chain joins TRBV14 and TRBJ2-7; the match to TRBD2 covers 7 bases. V dropped 5 bases and J dropped 4; count of bases not matched to a gene: 14. This CDR3 has 16 residues. The germline V gene has CDR1 SGHDN and CDR2 FVKESK. Written as DNA, the CDR3 is TGTGCCAGCAGCTTCGGGGGGAGGATGGCTTTATACGAGCAGTACTTC. Amino acids: CASSFGGRMALYEQYF.

J is TRBJ1-1 and V is TRBV5-6, with 11 nucleotides matching TRBD1. V gave up 5 bases and J gave up 2 bases; unmatched junction bases: 8. The CDR3 extends over 16 amino acids. Germline-derived CDR1 and CDR2 are SGHDT and YYEEEE. The CDR3: CASRPPGQGVNTEAFF. For the CDR3, the DNA is TGTGCCAGCAGACCTCCGGGACAGGGGGTCAACACTGAAGCTTTCTTT.

V is TRBV12-3 or TRBV12-4 and J is TRBJ1-5; D is possibly TRBD1 (5 bases). There are 13 residues in the CDR3. The germline V and J ends were trimmed by 7 bases and 5 bases, with 12 bases remaining between them. The CDR3 loop is CASTDDSYQPQHF. The CDR3 DNA reads TGTGCCAGCACTGACGACAGCTATCAGCCCCAGCATTTT.

The chain couples TRBV10-3 to TRBJ1-4; 9 bases line up with TRBD1. Germline V gene lookup returns CDR1 ENHRY and CDR2 SYGVKD. The CDR3 length is 14 residues. Unmatched junction bases numbered 8, after V lost 5 bases and J lost 10 bases. The CDR3: CAISNPGQGGKLFF. In nucleotides, the CDR3 is TGTGCCATCAGTAATCCGGGACAGGGAGGAAAACTGTTTTTT.

This clonotype was counted ten times or more. This chain links TRBV4-1 with TRBJ1-1, with 7 bases matching TRBD1. CDR1 is MGHRA and CDR2 is YSYEKL in the germline V gene. This CDR3 is built from 14 residues. Trimming took 6 bases from V and 4 from J; bases not matched to a gene: 8. The CDR3 reads CASRATGTGTEAFF. CDR3 nucleotides: TGCGCCAGCAGAGCGACAGGGACGGGCACTGAAGCTTTCTTT.

The sample holds a few counts of this clonotype. This chain connects TRBV2 to TRBJ2-3, with D uncertain. Germline V gene lookup returns CDR1 SNHLY and CDR2 FYNNEI. The V end was cut by 10 bases, the J end by 9 bases, with 14 bases between. CDR3 size: 11 residues. The CDR3 DNA reads TGTGCCACCTCAACTGGTGGAACGCAGTATTTT. It encodes CATSTGGTQYF.

This clonotype was detected a few times. The chain uses TRBV7-9 and TRBJ1-6, with 9 positions matching TRBD1. J lost 7 bases, V lost 5 bases, and 6 bases had no gene match. The CDR3 has 15 amino acids. The germline gives CDR1 SEHNR, CDR2 FQNEAQ (reference sequence). The CDR3: CASSHPGTGNSPLHF. DNA of the CDR3: TGTGCCAGCAGCCACCCCGGGACAGGGAATTCACCCCTCCACTTT.

The chain joins TRBV6-2 or TRBV6-3 to TRBJ2-7, with D tentatively TRBD1 (5 bases). Germline V gene sequence: CDR1 MNHEY, CDR2 SVGEGT. The CDR3 has 15 amino acids. V was cut by 2 bases and J by 8 bases, with 19 bases left in between. The CDR3 is CASSYIRTPDVKQYF. The CDR3 DNA reads as TGTGCCAGCAGTTACATCCGGACACCAGACGTGAAGCAGTACTTC.

The chain links TRBV7-9 to TRBJ1-2; D might be TRBD1 (6 bases). V lost 1 base and J 4 bases, leaving 13 bases between the germline ends. Germline V gene sequence: CDR1 SEHNR, CDR2 FQNEAQ (reference sequence). This CDR3 has 15 residues. The chain's CDR3 is CASSLVRTGSYGYTF. The CDR3 DNA reads as TGTGCCAGCAGCTTAGTGCGAACAGGGAGCTATGGCTACACCTTC.

There are a few counts of this clonotype. The J gene is TRBJ1-1, the V gene TRBV5-5, with 9 positions matching TRBD1. Germline V gene sequence: CDR1 SGHKS, CDR2 YYEKEE (reference sequence). CDR3 length: 18 residues. V lost 5 bases and J lost 1; bases outside the gene matches: 15. The CDR3 reads CASSDPLTGGRKNTEAFF. In nucleotides, the CDR3 is TGTGCCAGCAGTGACCCCCTAACAGGGGGCCGGAAGAACACTGAAGCTTTCTTT.

This clonotype was seen only a few times. The chain joins TRBV7-3 to TRBJ2-5; tentatively, D is TRBD1 or TRBD2 (5 bases each). CDR3 length: 15 residues. Germline loops: CDR1 SGHTA, CDR2 FQGTGA. V lost 0 bases and J 4 bases, leaving 12 bases between the germline ends. The CDR3 DNA reads TGTGCCAGCAGCTTAACGACCGGGGACGGAGAGACCCAGTACTTC. It specifies CASSLTTGDGETQYF. The full variable domain, rest sourced from reference TRBV7-3 and TRBJ2-5, is GAGVSQTPSNKVTEKGKYVELRCDPISGHTALYWYRQSLGQGPEFLIYFQGTGAADDSGLPNDRFFAVRPEGSVSTLKIQRTERGDSAVYLCASSLTTGDGETQYFGPGTRLLVL.

This clonotype has only a few counts. The chain links TRBV6-5 to TRBJ1-6; D might be TRBD1 (6 bases). Per germline, CDR1 MNHEY and CDR2 SVGAGI. The CDR3 extends over 17 amino acids. Trimming removed 6 bases at V and 10 bases at J, with 25 bases between. In DNA, the CDR3 is TGTGCCAGCAGCTCTAGCCTCCAACAGGGAACGGTCTCACCCCTCCACTTT. Encoded protein: CASSSSLQQGTVSPLHF.

The table lists this clonotype with a few counts. The chain links TRBV6-5 to TRBJ2-5; D is possibly TRBD1 or TRBD2 (5 bases each). V dropped 2 bases and J dropped 4 bases, with 8 bases sitting between them. Germline values: CDR1 MNHEY, CDR2 SVGAGI. The length of the CDR3 is 13 residues. CDR3 coding DNA: TGTGCCAGCAGTTACCCCGGGGCAGAGACCCAGTACTTC. It specifies CASSYPGAETQYF.

The chain combines TRBV6-1 with TRBJ1-1; D remains ambiguous. Looked up from germline, CDR1 is MNHNS and CDR2 is SASEGT. The V end lost 7 bases, the J end lost 2 bases, and 14 bases lay between the germline ends. The CDR3 runs to 14 residues. The CDR3 loop reads CASTGFDLNTEAFF. In DNA form, the CDR3 reads TGTGCCAGCACCGGCTTCGACCTCAACACTGAAGCTTTCTTT.

The chain employs TRBV7-2 and TRBJ1-1, with 7 positions matching TRBD1. Trimming took 6 bases from V and 1 from J; bases not matched to a gene: 5. CDR1 SGHTA and CDR2 FQGNSA come from the germline V gene. The CDR3 length is 14 residues. CDR3 residues: CASRTGQRNTEAFF. In nucleotides, the CDR3 is TGTGCCAGCAGAACGGGACAGAGGAACACTGAAGCTTTCTTT.

In its sample, this clonotype was seen a few times. The chain couples TRBV7-2 to TRBJ2-5, with D tentatively TRBD1 (6 bases). Trimming stripped 4 bases from V and 3 bases from J, with 12 bases between. This CDR3 region has 14 residues. CDR1 and CDR2 from the germline V gene are SGHTA and FQGNSA. The CDR3 sequence: CASSSAGQKETQYF. DNA of the CDR3: TGTGCCAGCAGCTCTGCCGGACAGAAAGAGACCCAGTACTTC.

This clonotype has ten or more counts. The chain uses TRBV5-1 and TRBJ1-5; D unclear. V was cut by 4 bases and J by 7 bases, with 15 bases left in between. CDR3 length equals 14 residues. Per germline, CDR1 SGHRS and CDR2 YFSETQ. The CDR3 sequence: CASSLDGSVQPQHF. CDR3 bases: TGCGCCAGCAGCCTGGACGGATCCGTACAGCCCCAGCATTTT. Looking up the rest from reference TRBV5-1 and TRBJ1-5 gives the full variable domain: KAGVTQTPRYLIKTRGQQVTLSCSPISGHRSVSWYQQTPGQGLQFLFEYFSETQRNKGNFPGRFSGRQFSNSRSEMNVSTLELGDSALYLCASSLDGSVQPQHFGDGTRLSIL.

There are a few counts of this clonotype. The rearrangement joins TRBV19 to TRBJ2-6; the match to TRBD1 covers 10 bases. The ends lost 10 bases at V and 4 bases at J; junction bases unmatched: 7. Germline CDR1 LNHDA, CDR2 SQIVND (reference sequence). CDR3 length equals 15 residues. Here the CDR3 reads CATRDRGSGANVLTF. CDR3 DNA sequence: TGTGCCACCCGGGACAGGGGCTCCGGGGCCAACGTCCTGACTTTC.

This clonotype was seen repeatedly, ten times or more. V and J are TRBV28 and TRBJ2-2; D is possibly TRBD1 (6 bases). The CDR3 is made up of 14 amino acids. The V end was cut by 5 bases, the J end by 5 bases, with 12 bases between. Germline V gene data show CDR1 as MDHEN and CDR2 as SYDVKM. Here the CDR3 reads CASSTPRGTGELFF. CDR3 DNA sequence: TGTGCCAGCAGTACACCAAGGGGGACCGGGGAGCTGTTTTTT. The entire variable domain, with the rest obtained from reference TRBV28 and TRBJ2-2, is as follows: DVKVTQSSRYLVKRTGEKVFLECVQDMDHENMFWYRQDPGLGLRLIYFSYDVKMKEKGDIPEGYSVSREKKERFSLILESASTNQTSMYLCASSTPRGTGELFFGEGSRLTVL.

This clonotype has only a few counts. The CDR3 loop is CASSVDRGNGYTF. CDR3 DNA sequence: TGTGCCAGCAGTGTAGACAGGGGGAATGGCTACACCTTC. J is TRBJ1-2 and V is TRBV6-1; 9 bases line up with TRBD1. Trimming cost V 4 bases and J 6 bases; bases outside gene matches: 3. CDR1 MNHNS and CDR2 SASEGT come from the germline V gene. The CDR3 sequence is 13 residues long.